This T cell receptor beta chain was identified in a study of early T cells in non-severe SARS-CoV-2 infection. Study as a whole: Sequencing targeted bulk RNA from unsorted whole blood, leaving chains unpaired. Study conclusions and caveats: Anti-spike CD8 specificities were favored by VDJdb matching, whose results missed private and CD4 specificities.

This CDR3 is built from 15 residues. Germline V gives CDR1 DFQATT, CDR2 SNEGSKA (reference sequence). V lost 1 base to trimming and J lost 4 bases; unmatched junction nucleotides: 7. Individual cDNA molecules received unique molecular identifiers during library preparation. TCRdb reprocessed the 5' RACE reads via MiXCR and lists one record per CDR3 protein. The sample holds 25,000 to 30,000 distinct CDR3 sequences, over 8.5% seen once. In this sample, this clonotype turned up a few times. Its antigen is currently unknown. What was sequenced was whole blood. The source of this sequence is an adult who was a healthcare worker with PCR-confirmed SARS-CoV-2 infection or an uninfected control (not recorded which). This rearrangement joins TRBV20-1 to TRBJ1-1; the match to TRBD1 covers 9 bases. The CDR3 nucleotides read TGCAGTGCTAGAGCGGGGACAGGGTTGGGCACTGAAGCTTTCTTT. Encoded protein: CSARAGTGLGTEAFF.